Included here is one TCR beta chain sequence, with context. J was trimmed by 9 bases and V by 4 bases; bases with no gene match: 10. Germline loops: CDR1 KGHSH, CDR2 LQKENI. This CDR3 has 16 amino acids. The data were taken from a study of cytomegalovirus exposure and HLA in healthy donors. Primers for the PCR totalled 60 Vbeta and 13 Jbeta. Assay used: immunoSEQ multiplex PCR; TCRdb lists only in-frame clones, some missing. The profile shows under 250,000 clones, around 73% of them singletons. The receptor was derived from a woman aged 30 to 39 in good health and CMV-seronegative. The chain has TRBV18 and TRBJ1-6, with 9 bases identical to TRBD1. Sample: PBMCs. DNA of the CDR3: TGTGCCAGCTCACAGTCCGGGACAGGGACTAGTTCACCCCTCCACTTT. It codes for CASSQSGTGTSSPLHF.